This passage covers 7 T cell receptor beta chains from one sample sequenced in a study of beta chain features in type 1 diabetes. Isolated RNA was reverse transcribed in full, so expressed TCRB transcripts were sequenced. Only in-frame clones appear in the TCRdb table, and some are missing; sequencing was by immunoSEQ multiplex PCR. The sample gives about 320,000 clones, around 13% of which show up once; roughly 7% is in the top ten. The source material was central memory CD4+ T cells from blood. The receptor set was obtained from a man aged 25-45 years in good health.

This clone was seen only a few times. V is TRBV5-1 and J is TRBJ1-2, with D tentatively TRBD1 (6 bases). The CDR3 spans 14 residues. Germline assignment: CDR1 SGHRS and CDR2 YFSETQ. V lost 4 bases to trimming and J lost 5 bases, with 15 bases between them. The CDR3 loop is CASSRDTVGYGYTF. CDR3 DNA: TGCGCCAGCAGCCGGGACACCGTCGGGTATGGCTACACCTTC. The full variable domain, with the rest looked up from reference TRBV5-1 and TRBJ1-2, is KAGVTQTPRYLIKTRGQQVTLSCSPISGHRSVSWYQQTPGQGLQFLFEYFSETQRNKGNFPGRFSGRQFSNSRSEMNVSTLELGDSALYLCASSRDTVGYGYTFGSGTRLTVV.

The chain links TRBV6-1 to TRBJ2-1; no definite D call. The CDR3 loop spans 15 amino acids. Between the trimmed V and J ends, which lost 6 bases and 1 base, there was a span of 13 bases. Germline V lookup: CDR1 MNHNS, CDR2 SASEGT. CDR3 loop: CASRQGPASYNEQFF. CDR3 DNA sequence: TGTGCCAGCAGACAAGGGCCTGCTTCCTACAATGAGCAGTTCTTC.

The rearrangement uses TRBV7-9 and TRBJ2-5; TRBD1 aligns across 8 bases. Losses at the gene ends were 5 bases for V and 0 bases for J; bases not matched to a gene: 5. CDR3 length: 15 amino acids. Germline lookup yields CDR1 SEHNR and CDR2 FQNEAQ (reference sequence). For the CDR3, the DNA is TGTGCCAGCAGCCCGCAGACAGGGGACCAAGAGACCCAGTACTTC. Amino acids: CASSPQTGDQETQYF. Filled out from reference TRBV7-9 and TRBJ2-5, the complete variable domain reads DTGVSQNPRHKITKRGQNVTFRCDPISEHNRLYWYRQTLGQGPEFLTYFQNEAQLEKSRLLSDRFSAERPKGSFSTLEIQRTEQGDSAMYLCASSPQTGDQETQYFGPGTRLLVL.

This chain joins TRBV27 and TRBJ2-1; perhaps TRBD2 as D (6 bases). The CDR3 is 12 residues long. The germline V gene encodes CDR1 MNHEY and CDR2 SMNVEV (reference sequence). V shed 5 bases and J shed 8 bases, with 10 bases lying between them. CDR3 protein: CASSLTSHEQFF. The CDR3 DNA reads as TGTGCCAGCAGTCTTACTAGCCATGAGCAGTTCTTC.

This chain connects TRBV6-5 to TRBJ2-7; weak D call: TRBD2 (5 bases). V lost 2 bases and J 6 bases, leaving 11 bases between the germline ends. Germline values: CDR1 MNHEY, CDR2 SVGAGI. The CDR3 spans 13 residues. The CDR3 bases are TGTGCCAGCAGTTACGGTTCGGGGTGCGAGCAGTACGTC. Protein: CASSYGSGCEQYV.

In regard to this clone: The germline gene is not matched at one end of the junction; a read error may be the cause. The rearrangement uses TRBV7-9 and TRBJ1-1, with D hard to call. The CDR3 totals 13 residues. Germline V gives CDR1 SEHNR, CDR2 FQNEAQ (reference sequence). The CDR3 reads CASSHTRAPEAFF. CDR3 in DNA: TGCGCCAGCAGCCATACAAGGGCACCTGAAGCTTTCTTT.

In its sample, this clone was seen a few times. The rearrangement joins TRBV14 to TRBJ1-4, with D tentatively TRBD1 (5 bases). Germline values: CDR1 SGHDN, CDR2 FVKESK. V shed 3 bases and J shed 8 bases, with 22 bases lying between them. The CDR3 runs to 17 residues. CDR3 DNA sequence: TGTGCCAGCAGCCAGGCTCTGGGAAGTAGGGGAGAAGAAAAACTGTTTTTT. Its protein is CASSQALGSRGEEKLFF.